These 15 T cell receptor beta chains were all obtained from the same sample, sequenced in a study of cytomegalovirus exposure and HLA in healthy donors. PCR employed 60 Vbeta and 13 Jbeta primers. Some clones are missing from TCRdb's copy, which holds only in-frame ones; the method was immunoSEQ multiplex PCR. The table lists about 200,000 clones, about four fifths of them singletons. The specimen was PBMCs. Source of these receptors: a man aged 18 to 30 in good health and CMV-seronegative.

This chain links TRBV7-8 with TRBJ2-7; D gene uncertain. The CDR3 has 12 residues. Trimming removed 2 bases at V and 13 bases at J, with 15 bases between. The V gene's germline CDR1 is SGHVS and CDR2 FQNEAQ. CDR3 loop: CASSLPGIGLYF. Written as DNA, the CDR3 is TGTGCCAGCAGCTTACCGGGTATAGGTTTATACTTC. Full variable domain (outside the CDR3, taken from reference TRBV7-8 and TRBJ2-7): GAGVSQSPRYKVAKRGQDVALRCDPISGHVSLFWYQQALGQGPEFLTYFQNEAQLDKSGLPSDRFFAERPEGSVSTLKIQRTQQEDSAVYLCASSLPGIGLYFGPGTRLTVT.

In this sample, this clone turned up a few times. The CDR3 region has the DNA TGCAGCGTTTTGGGACTCCACTATGGCTACACCTTC. The encoded protein is CSVLGLHYGYTF. V usage is TRBV29-1 and J usage is TRBJ1-2; D perhaps matches TRBD1 (5 bases). Germline V gene sequence: CDR1 SQVTM, CDR2 ANQGSEA. The CDR3 is 12 amino acids. V lost 5 bases, J lost 3 bases, and 10 bases lay in between.

This rearrangement joins TRBV19 to TRBJ2-2; 10 bases align to TRBD1. The CDR3 has 14 residues. V lost 9 bases, J lost 3 bases, and 4 bases stayed unmatched. Germline V CDR1 and CDR2: LNHDA, SQIVND (reference sequence). The CDR3 protein is CASRDRGHTGELFF. The CDR3 nucleotides are TGTGCCAGCCGAGACAGGGGGCACACCGGGGAGCTGTTTTTT.

V gene TRBV6-1 combines with J gene TRBJ2-1; possible D gene TRBD1, 5 bases. V dropped 8 bases and J dropped 6 bases, with 17 bases sitting between them. Germline V gene lookup returns CDR1 MNHNS and CDR2 SASEGT. The CDR3 extends over 14 amino acids. Here the CDR3 DNA reads TGTGCCAGCGTTTGGCAGGGCGATTCCAATGAGCAGTTCTTC. Residues: CASVWQGDSNEQFF.

V usage is TRBV5-1 and J usage is TRBJ2-1, with 8 bases aligning to TRBD2. The junction had 11 bases not matched to a gene; V was cut back by 5 bases and J by 7 bases. The CDR3 is 15 residues long. CDR1 and CDR2 from the germline V gene are SGHRS and YFSETQ. Here the CDR3 reads CASSQARGALNEQFF. CDR3 bases: TGCGCCAGCAGTCAGGCGCGGGGGGCCTTGAATGAGCAGTTCTTC.

The chain links TRBV4-2 to TRBJ2-7; no clear D. The CDR3 is 14 residues long. CDR1 and CDR2 (germline): LGHNA, YNFKEQ. The V end was cut by 0 bases, the J end by 2 bases, with 8 bases between. CDR3 loop: CASSQESGTYEQYF. The CDR3, as DNA: TGTGCCAGCAGCCAAGAGTCAGGCACCTACGAGCAGTACTTC.

This clone was observed a single time. This chain connects TRBV10-3 to TRBJ2-7; TRBD2 aligns across 7 bases. Per germline, CDR1 ENHRY and CDR2 SYGVKD. The CDR3 covers 15 residues. Trimming removed 3 bases from V and 1 base from J; junction bases left unmatched: 6. The CDR3 nucleotides read TGTGCCATCAGTGACGGGCCTAGCGGATCCTACGAGCAGTACTTC. This sequence encodes CAISDGPSGSYEQYF.

The chain combines TRBV27 with TRBJ1-3; D uncertain. The V end was cut by 7 bases, the J end by 0 bases, with 13 bases between. In germline, CDR1 is MNHEY, CDR2 SMNVEV (reference sequence). This CDR3 is 15 amino acids long. The CDR3 here is CASMARLHSGNTIYF. As DNA, the CDR3 is TGTGCCAGCATGGCCCGACTTCACTCTGGAAACACCATATATTTT.

This clone showed up just a few times. The chain links TRBV19 to TRBJ1-1, with D hard to call. The CDR3 has 13 amino acids. Germline CDR1 reads LNHDA; CDR2 reads SQIVND (reference sequence). The V gene lost 3 bases and the J gene lost 10 bases, with 15 bases spanning the gap. The CDR3 here is CASSMSGPMGAFF. CDR3 coding DNA: TGTGCCAGTAGTATGAGCGGTCCTATGGGAGCTTTCTTT.

This clone was seen a single time. The V gene is TRBV27, the J gene TRBJ1-1; 8 nucleotides match TRBD1. The junction had 3 bases not matched to a gene; V was cut back by 6 bases and J by 0 bases. Per the germline V gene, CDR1 is MNHEY and CDR2 is SMNVEV (reference sequence). This CDR3 has 14 amino acids. The CDR3 bases are TGTGCCAGCAGGTACAGGGGGGTGAACACTGAAGCTTTCTTT. It translates to CASRYRGVNTEAFF.

This clone occurred a few times. The V gene is TRBV27, the J gene TRBJ2-1; 8 positions match TRBD2. The V and J ends lost 5 bases and 5 bases, in that order; junction bases with no gene match: 29. This CDR3 region has 22 residues. Germline V gene sequence: CDR1 MNHEY, CDR2 SMNVEV (reference sequence). DNA of the CDR3: TGTGCCAGCAGTCCATACCGCCGGGGGGGAACACGGTACACACACACGCACAATGAGCAGTTCTTC. This gives the protein CASSPYRRGGTRYTHTHNEQFF.

The chain couples TRBV5-6 to TRBJ1-4, with TRBD1 matching over 7 bases. V trimming: 2 bases; J trimming: 0 bases; junction bases outside the gene matches: 1. Per the germline V gene, CDR1 is SGHDT and CDR2 is YYEEEE. The CDR3 consists of 15 residues. The CDR3 bases are TGTGCCAGCAGCTTCGGGACAGCAACTAATGAAAAACTGTTTTTT. As protein: CASSFGTATNEKLFF.

The chain carries TRBV11-2 and TRBJ2-7; D might be TRBD2 (6 bases). The CDR3 loop spans 14 amino acids. The ends were cut back, 5 bases at V and 6 bases at J, with 17 bases in the middle. The germline CDR1 and CDR2 sequences are SGHAT and FQNNGV. The CDR3 sequence: CASSPHLAGSEQYF. The CDR3 region has the DNA TGTGCCAGCAGCCCCCATTTGGCGGGGTCCGAGCAGTACTTC.

The V and J genes are TRBV5-5 and TRBJ2-5; tentatively, D is TRBD1 (6 bases). The CDR3 has 14 residues. Per germline, CDR1 SGHKS and CDR2 YYEKEE (reference sequence). Trimming stripped 4 bases from V and 5 bases from J, with 15 bases between. Here the CDR3 reads CASSQPDRRETQYF. The CDR3 DNA follows: TGTGCCAGCAGCCAACCTGACAGGCGTGAGACCCAGTACTTC. Drawing the rest from reference TRBV5-5 and TRBJ2-5, the complete variable domain is DAGVTQSPTHLIKTRGQQVTLRCSPISGHKSVSWYQQVLGQGPQFIFQYYEKEERGRGNFPDRFSARQFPNYSSELNVNALLLGDSALYLCASSQPDRRETQYFGPGTRLLVL.

The chain employs TRBV15 and TRBJ2-1; TRBD2 matches at 12 bases. V was pared by 7 bases and J by 8 bases, with 12 bases of the junction left unmatched. The germline gives CDR1 LNHNV, CDR2 YYDKDF (reference sequence). CDR3 length: 16 amino acids. This CDR3 reads CATTPGLAGGRDEQFF. The CDR3 DNA reads as TGTGCCACCACCCCCGGCCTAGCGGGGGGGAGGGATGAGCAGTTCTTC.